This paragraph reports one T cell receptor beta chain. This clone's antigen is unknown. No base-level quality is on record; no much larger clone is a single base apart. Looking up the germline V gene (reference sequence) yields CDR1 LNHDA and CDR2 SQIVND. V is cut by 9 bases and J by 0 bases, and the space between the germline ends is 15 bases. Including cysteine and phenylalanine, the CDR3 has 15 amino acids. The DNA shown is the 45-base CDR3, in frame from base 1. Whole blood was collected in K2EDTA tubes by collaborating institutions according to the institutions' own protocols. For TCRbeta analysis, collaborator samples were shipped as frozen whole blood, as isolated PBMCs, or as DNA extracted from either sample type. The data were taken from a study of blood T cell repertoires in COVID-19 (dated by TCRdb to the early 2020s). The study in broad terms: The collaborator samples originated in the United States, Italy and Spain and spanned the acute and convalescent phases of COVID-19. The prospective study material was composed of cDNA or gDNA derived from T cells, B-cell-depleted T cells, or PBMCs. The dataset comprised deeply sampled blood TCRbeta repertoires from subjects exposed to, actively infected with, or recovered from COVID-19. The repertoires were made available in a free public database intended to serve as a resource for research on the immune response to SARS-CoV-2. Samples were obtained from the ongoing ImmuneRACE study (first 160 participants) and from 1,200 or so subjects provided by 6 global collaborators. A de-identified subject ID, COVID-19 status, age in years and sex were almost always included in the sample metadata. Where HLA class I and class II types were available, the types were taken from metadata supplied by the sample provider, not from assay-based typing.

TCRbeta CDR3 regions were amplified from genomic DNA by means of the immunoSEQ Assay, a bias-controlled multiplex PCR. On the authors' methods: Within the assay, amplification of reference gene primers was used to estimate how many nucleated cells each sample contained. To quantify the absolute abundance of each unique TCRbeta CDR3 rearrangement, sequence reads were collapsed and filtered. For each sample, productive Simpson clonality was calculated as the square root of Simpson's diversity index over productive rearrangements. The source is immuneACCESS, and TCRdb retained only in-frame sequences with V and J called. Part of the clones is not carried over; for the studies checked, unresolved V genes explain less than half of this, and the remainder is unexplained. D and trimming come from the DNA, and the V and J calls and clone size come from that table. Counted in this sample were 250,000 to 300,000 clones; approximately 89% of them appeared once. The ten largest make up about an eighth of the sample.

The study at large found these results: How much clinical and demographic metadata was included differed by source and by participant, and the metadata was provided uncurated.

The TCR comes from a woman aged 55-69 years with acute or convalescent COVID-19. Sequences were obtained from peripheral blood. The chain uses TRBV19 and TRBJ1-3; the D gene is possibly TRBD1, with 6 bases matching. The sequenced DNA is TGTGCCAGCCTCACCGGACAGAGCTCTGGAAACACCATATATTTT. This is translated as CASLTGQSSGNTIYF.